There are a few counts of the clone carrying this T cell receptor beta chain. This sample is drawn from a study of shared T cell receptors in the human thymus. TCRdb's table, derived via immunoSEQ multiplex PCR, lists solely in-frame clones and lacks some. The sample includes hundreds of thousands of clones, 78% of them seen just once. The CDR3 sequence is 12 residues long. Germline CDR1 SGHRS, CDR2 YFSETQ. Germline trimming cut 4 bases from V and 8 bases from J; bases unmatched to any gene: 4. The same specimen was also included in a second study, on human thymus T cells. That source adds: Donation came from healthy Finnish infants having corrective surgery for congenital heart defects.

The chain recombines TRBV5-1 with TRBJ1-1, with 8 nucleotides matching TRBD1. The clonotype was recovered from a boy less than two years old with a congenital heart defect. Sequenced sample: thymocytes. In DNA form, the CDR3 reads TGCGCCAGCAGCCCAGGGGGCTCCGAAGCTTTCTTT. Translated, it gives CASSPGGSEAFF.